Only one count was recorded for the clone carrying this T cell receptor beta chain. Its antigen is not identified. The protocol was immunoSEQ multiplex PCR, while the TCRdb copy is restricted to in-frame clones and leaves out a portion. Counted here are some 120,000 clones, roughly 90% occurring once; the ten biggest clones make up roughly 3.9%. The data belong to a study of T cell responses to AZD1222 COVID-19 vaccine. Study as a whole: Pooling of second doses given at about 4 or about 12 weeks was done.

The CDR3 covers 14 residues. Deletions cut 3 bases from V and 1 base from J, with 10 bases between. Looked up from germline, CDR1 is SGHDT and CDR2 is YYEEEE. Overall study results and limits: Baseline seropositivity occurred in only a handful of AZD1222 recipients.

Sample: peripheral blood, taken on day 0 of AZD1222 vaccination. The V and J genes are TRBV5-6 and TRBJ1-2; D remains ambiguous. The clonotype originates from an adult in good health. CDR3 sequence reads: CASSSLHDNYGYTF. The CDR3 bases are TGTGCCAGCAGCTCCCTACACGATAACTATGGCTACACCTTC. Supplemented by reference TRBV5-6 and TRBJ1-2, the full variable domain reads DAGVTQSPTHLIKTRGQQVTLRCSPKSGHDTVSWYQQALGQGPQFIFQYYEEEERQRGNFPDRFSGHQFPNYSSELNVNALLLGDSALYLCASSSLHDNYGYTFGSGTRLTVV.